The TCR beta chain described here comes from a study of blood T cells in healthy people across ages. General study findings and limits: Donor CMV status was unknown, possibly confounding expanded clonotype changes.

PCR was performed a second time for about 7 to 12 cycles using a sample-barcoded 5' primer and a J-beta primer mix. Each cDNA molecule carried a tag from a template-switch adaptor that contained 12 random nucleotides. TCRdb processed the 5' RACE reads anew with MiXCR; each CDR3 protein has one entry. The sample contains just over 1 million distinct CDR3 sequences, 45% of which appear only once. This clonotype has more than one count but fewer than ten. No antigen is known for it. The CDR3 runs to 17 residues. Germline assignment: CDR1 SGHVS and CDR2 FQNEAQ. V lost 1 base to trimming and J lost 7 bases; unmatched junction nucleotides: 10. Caucasian individuals from Russia who were healthy and aged about 6 to 95 acted as donors.

The chain is built from TRBV7-8 and TRBJ1-5; TRBD1 aligns across 10 bases. The source material was blood. This clonotype was obtained from an older woman in good health. CDR3 region: CASSLGHGTGEEQPQHF. DNA of the CDR3: TGTGCCAGCAGCTTAGGCCACGGGACAGGGGAAGAACAGCCCCAGCATTTT.